Following are 4 T cell receptor beta chains from one sample sequenced in a study of cytomegalovirus exposure and HLA in healthy donors. The PCR made use of 60 Vbeta and 13 Jbeta primers. This table comes from immunoSEQ multiplex PCR, and its TCRdb copy is limited to in-frame clones, with some not included. The table has about 150,000 clones, 60% to 80% seen once. Sequenced input: PBMCs. These receptors were obtained from a woman aged 25 to 45 in good health and CMV-seronegative.

V usage is TRBV5-6 and J usage is TRBJ2-1; 9 bases map to TRBD2. The junction had 21 bases not matched to a gene; V was cut back by 4 bases and J by 10 bases. The CDR3 extends over 18 amino acids. The germline V gene encodes CDR1 SGHDT and CDR2 YYEEEE. The CDR3 DNA sequence: TGTGCCAGCAGCCCTTCTGAGGTGCGGGGGGGCCAGTCGGCCGAGCAGTTCTTC. It translates to CASSPSEVRGGQSAEQFF.

The rearrangement uses TRBV9 and TRBJ2-1; D is ambiguous. The CDR3 has 13 residues. Between the trimmed V and J ends, which lost 6 bases and 6 bases, there was a span of 13 bases. In germline, CDR1 is SGDLS, CDR2 YYNGEE. The CDR3 coding sequence is TGTGCCAGCACCCCGGTTAGTGGCAATGAGCAGTTCTTC. Its protein product is CASTPVSGNEQFF.

This chain connects TRBV7-6 to TRBJ1-1, with 8 bases aligning to TRBD1. V lost 4 bases, J lost 4 bases, and 5 bases stayed unmatched. The germline V gene has CDR1 SGHVS and CDR2 FNYEAQ. The CDR3 is 14 amino acids. CDR3 DNA: TGTGCCAGCAGCTGGACAGGGACGGGCACTGAAGCTTTCTTT. Translation gives CASSWTGTGTEAFF.

V and J are TRBV2 and TRBJ1-2; a possible D gene is TRBD1 (6 bases). The CDR3 spans 12 residues. V dropped 8 bases and J dropped 8 bases, with 15 bases sitting between them. The germline V gene has CDR1 SNHLY and CDR2 FYNNEI. CDR3 coding DNA: TGTGCCAGCGTCGGGGGGGCGGACGGCTACACCTTC. Protein product: CASVGGADGYTF.